The sequence of this T cell receptor beta chain was determined in a study of Tregs in tolerant kidney transplant recipients. Points from the study as a whole: Few patients were studied, so findings need validation in larger groups. Tregs expanded with activated donor B cells seemed most donor-specific. Biological reproducibility was not directly addressed, but technical replication error appeared minimal.

V was clipped by 3 bases and J by 7 bases, with 12 bases between them. Germline V gene sequence: CDR1 KGHSH, CDR2 LQKENI. This CDR3 contains 13 residues. Note on this clone: What it binds is unknown.

Unstimulated regulatory T cells (CD4+CD25+CD127-), CD4+CD25- non-regulatory cells, CD4 and CD8 cells were FACS-sorted from thawed PBMCs. Generated by immunoSEQ multiplex PCR, the TCRdb table keeps only in-frame clones and is missing some. The sample holds roughly 49,000 clones, roughly 89% seen once. The chain carries TRBV18 and TRBJ1-2; D not certain. This clonotype originated in a human donor in good health. The sample was Tregs from blood. This chain's CDR3 is CASSPTDVGGYTF. The CDR3 nucleotides read TGTGCCAGCTCACCGACGGACGTCGGTGGCTACACCTTC.